This T cell receptor beta chain came from a study of T-cell memory formation after mild COVID-19. General study findings and limits: The study detected some responding clones in pre-infection memory, suggesting cross-reactive memory joined. Whether second-wave clones peaking at day 37 were SARS-CoV-2 specific went unconfirmed.

From 5'RACE with constant-segment primers came TCR alpha and TCR beta cDNA libraries that carried sample barcodes and UMIs. From the 5' RACE reads, TCRdb called clonotypes with MiXCR, one entry per CDR3 protein. The sample has fewer than 550,000 distinct CDR3 sequences; around 18% are singletons. With regard to this clonotype: Its specificity is not known.

CDR1 is MNHNS and CDR2 is SASEGT in the germline V gene. CDR3 length equals 15 residues. V was clipped by 6 bases and J by 4 bases, with 17 bases between them. This receptor was taken from an adult woman who had mild COVID-19 (a few samples of this study predate the infection). Cell type and time point are not known. The source material was PBMCs or a T cell subset sorted from them (not recorded which). The rearrangement joins TRBV6-1 to TRBJ2-3, with D hard to call. CDR3 sequence: CASRSSHPGPDTQYF. The CDR3 DNA reads TGTGCCAGCAGATCATCCCACCCCGGACCAGATACGCAGTATTTT.